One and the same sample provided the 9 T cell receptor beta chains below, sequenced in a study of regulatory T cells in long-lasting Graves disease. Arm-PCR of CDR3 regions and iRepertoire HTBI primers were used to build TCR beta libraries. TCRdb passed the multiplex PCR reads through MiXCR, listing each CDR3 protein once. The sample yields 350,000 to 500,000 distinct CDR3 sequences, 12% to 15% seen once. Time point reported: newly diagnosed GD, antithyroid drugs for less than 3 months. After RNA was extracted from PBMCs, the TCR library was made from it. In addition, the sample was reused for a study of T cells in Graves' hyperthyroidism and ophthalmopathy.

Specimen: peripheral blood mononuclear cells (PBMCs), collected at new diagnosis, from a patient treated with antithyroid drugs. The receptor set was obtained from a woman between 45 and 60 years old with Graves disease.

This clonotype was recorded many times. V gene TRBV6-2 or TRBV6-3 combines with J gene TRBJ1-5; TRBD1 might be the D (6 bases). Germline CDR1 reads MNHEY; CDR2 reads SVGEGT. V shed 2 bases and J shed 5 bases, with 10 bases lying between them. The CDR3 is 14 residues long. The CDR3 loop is CASSYNGQYQPQHF. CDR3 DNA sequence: TGTGCCAGCAGTTACAACGGACAGTATCAGCCCCAGCATTTT.

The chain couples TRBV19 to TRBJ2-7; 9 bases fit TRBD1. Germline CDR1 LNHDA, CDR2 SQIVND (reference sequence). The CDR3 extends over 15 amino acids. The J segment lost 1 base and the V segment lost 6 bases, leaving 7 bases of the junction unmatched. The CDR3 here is CASRLFGQGSYEQYF. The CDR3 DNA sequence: TGTGCCAGTAGACTTTTCGGACAGGGGTCCTACGAGCAGTACTTC.

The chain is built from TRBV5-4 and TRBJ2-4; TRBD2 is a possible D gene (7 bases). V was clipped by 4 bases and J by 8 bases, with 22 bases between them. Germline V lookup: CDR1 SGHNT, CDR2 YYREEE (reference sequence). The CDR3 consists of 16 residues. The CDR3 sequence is CASSPPGGAREDIQYF. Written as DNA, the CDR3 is TGTGCCAGCAGCCCCCCGGGGGGCGCTCGAGAGGACATTCAGTACTTC.

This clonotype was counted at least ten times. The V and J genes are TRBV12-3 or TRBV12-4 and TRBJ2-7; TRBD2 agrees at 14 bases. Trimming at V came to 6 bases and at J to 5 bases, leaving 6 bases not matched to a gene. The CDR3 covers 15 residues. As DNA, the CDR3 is TGTGCCAGCAGCAAGGGGACTAGCGGGAGTCACGAGCAGTACTTC. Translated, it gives CASSKGTSGSHEQYF.

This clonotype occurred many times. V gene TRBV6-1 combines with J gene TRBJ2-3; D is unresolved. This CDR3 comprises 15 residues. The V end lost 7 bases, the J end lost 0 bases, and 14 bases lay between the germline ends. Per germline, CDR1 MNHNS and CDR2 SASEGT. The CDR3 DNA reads TGTGCCAGCAAGTGGGATACCTTTAGCACAGATACGCAGTATTTT. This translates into CASKWDTFSTDTQYF.

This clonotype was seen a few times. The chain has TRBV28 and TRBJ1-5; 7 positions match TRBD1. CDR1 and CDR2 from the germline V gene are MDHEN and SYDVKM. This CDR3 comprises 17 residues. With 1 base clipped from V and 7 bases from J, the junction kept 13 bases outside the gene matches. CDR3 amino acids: CASSLFGDTGEIQPQHF. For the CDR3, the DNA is TGTGCCAGCAGTTTATTCGGGGATACAGGGGAAATACAGCCCCAGCATTTT.

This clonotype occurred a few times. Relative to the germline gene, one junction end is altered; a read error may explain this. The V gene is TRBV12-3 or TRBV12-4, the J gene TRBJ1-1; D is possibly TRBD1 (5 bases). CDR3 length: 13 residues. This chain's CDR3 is CASTLGGNTEASF. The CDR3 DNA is TGTGCCAGCACTCTCGGGGGGAACACTGAAGCTTCCTTT.

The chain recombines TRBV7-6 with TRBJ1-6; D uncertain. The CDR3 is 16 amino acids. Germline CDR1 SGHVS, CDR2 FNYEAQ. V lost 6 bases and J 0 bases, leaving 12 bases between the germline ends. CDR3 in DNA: TGTGCCAGCAGTCGGGTCCCAAACTCCTATAATTCACCCCTCCACTTT. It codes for CASSRVPNSYNSPLHF.

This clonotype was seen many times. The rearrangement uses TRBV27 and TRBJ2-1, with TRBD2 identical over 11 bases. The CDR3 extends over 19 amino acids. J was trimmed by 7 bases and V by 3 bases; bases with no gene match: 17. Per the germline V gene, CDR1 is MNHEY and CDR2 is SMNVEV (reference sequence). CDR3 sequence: CASSFHDTSGRAERNEQFF. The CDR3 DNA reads TGTGCCAGCAGTTTTCATGATACTAGCGGGAGAGCGGAAAGAAATGAGCAGTTCTTC.